This TCR beta chain was recovered during a study of T cells in Graves' hyperthyroidism and ophthalmopathy. Study overall: Staff took peripheral blood when the initial diagnosis was made, before any treatment began. Study findings and constraints: A model of 13 V-J features distinguished ophthalmopathy from stable hyperthyroidism.

Lactation, pregnancy, other autoimmune disease or uncontrolled infection excluded patients. Of note for this clonotype: Its target is unknown.

The CDR3 regions of TCR beta were amplified from RNA transcripts. During a first-round RT-PCR of the TCR CDR3, the HTBI primer set was used. TCRdb processed the multiplex PCR reads anew with MiXCR; each CDR3 protein has one entry. The profile shows under 350,000 distinct CDR3 sequences, about 20% of them singletons. The sample consisted of blood. The TCR was taken from a woman in her 50s with Graves' hyperthyroidism.

Written as DNA, the CDR3 is TGTGCCACCAGCACTAGAGATCCCAGGGGGCTGGCTGGGGCCAACGTCCTGACTTTC. Translating gives CATSTRDPRGLAGANVLTF. The chain carries TRBV15 and TRBJ2-6; 8 positions match TRBD1. The CDR3 contains 19 residues. Losses at the gene ends were 4 bases for V and 2 bases for J; bases not matched to a gene: 13. Germline V gene data show CDR1 as LNHNV and CDR2 as YYDKDF (reference sequence). Together with reference TRBV15 and TRBJ2-6, the CDR3 gives the full variable domain: DAMVIQNPRYQVTQFGKPVTLSCSQTLNHNVMYWYQQKSSQAPKLLFHYYDKDFNNEADTPDNFQSRRPNTSFCFLDIRSPGLGDTAMYLCATSTRDPRGLAGANVLTFGAGSRLTVL.